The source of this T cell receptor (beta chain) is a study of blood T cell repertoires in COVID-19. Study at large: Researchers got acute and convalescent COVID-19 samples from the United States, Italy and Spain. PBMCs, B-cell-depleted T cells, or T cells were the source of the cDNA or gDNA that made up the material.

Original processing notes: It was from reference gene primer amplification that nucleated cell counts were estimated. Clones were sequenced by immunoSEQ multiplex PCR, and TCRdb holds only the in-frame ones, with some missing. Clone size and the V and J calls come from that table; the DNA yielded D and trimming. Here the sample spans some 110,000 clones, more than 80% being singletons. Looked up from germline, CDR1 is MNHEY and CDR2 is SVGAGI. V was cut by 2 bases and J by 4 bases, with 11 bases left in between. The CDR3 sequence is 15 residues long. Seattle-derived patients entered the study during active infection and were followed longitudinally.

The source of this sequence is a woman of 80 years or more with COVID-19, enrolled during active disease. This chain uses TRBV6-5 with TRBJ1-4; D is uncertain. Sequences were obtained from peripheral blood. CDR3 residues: CASSYTPQINEKLFF. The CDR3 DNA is TGTGCCAGCAGTTACACGCCGCAGATTAATGAAAAACTGTTTTTT.